The 13 T cell receptor beta chains listed next were all sequenced from one sample in a study of cytomegalovirus exposure and HLA in healthy donors. PCR employed 60 Vbeta and 13 Jbeta primers. Data came from immunoSEQ multiplex PCR; TCRdb stores just in-frame clones and leaves some out. The sample has about 98,000 clones, around 68% seen once. The sequenced sample consisted of PBMCs. The receptors were gathered from a man in his fifties in good health and CMV-seronegative.

The chain combines TRBV29-1 with TRBJ1-3; D is possibly TRBD1 (5 bases). Germline-derived CDR1 and CDR2 are SQVTM and ANQGSEA. The CDR3 runs to 10 residues. CDR3 protein: CAAGGNTIYF. CDR3 nucleotide sequence: TGCGCGGCAGGGGGAAACACCATATATTTT.

The chain's CDR3 is CASSGWGSRNEQYF. CDR3 nucleotides: TGTGCCAGCTCAGGGTGGGGCTCCCGCAACGAGCAGTACTTC. The rearrangement uses TRBV27 and TRBJ2-7, with D perhaps matching TRBD1 (5 bases). This CDR3 is 14 amino acids long. Per germline, CDR1 MNHEY and CDR2 SMNVEV (reference sequence). Trimming took 8 bases from V and 5 from J, leaving 19 bases between them.

This rearrangement joins TRBV7-2 to TRBJ1-2; possibly TRBD1 for D (5 bases). CDR1 and CDR2 (germline): SGHTA, FQGNSA. This CDR3 has 19 residues. V was trimmed by 7 bases and J by 3 bases, leaving 30 bases between them. This CDR3 is CASMNPSSFGGGSHYGYTF. The CDR3 DNA follows: TGTGCCAGCATGAACCCTTCGTCGTTTGGGGGGGGATCTCACTATGGCTACACCTTC.

The chain links TRBV6-1 to TRBJ2-5; D unclear. The ends were cut back, 7 bases at V and 2 bases at J, with 8 bases in the middle. CDR3 length: 12 residues. In germline, CDR1 is MNHNS, CDR2 SASEGT. CDR3 sequence (DNA): TGTGCCAGCACTCTTCCGCAAGAGACCCAGTACTTC. The encoded protein is CASTLPQETQYF.

About this clone itself: Other DNA sequences in the same sample also yield this CDR3. The CDR3, as DNA: TGTGCCAGCAGTCTGGGACAGGGGGCATATGGCTACACCTTC. Its translation is CASSLGQGAYGYTF. The chain is built from TRBV28 and TRBJ1-2, with 12 bases matching TRBD1. The CDR3 extends over 14 amino acids. The ends lost 5 bases at V and 5 bases at J; junction bases unmatched: 3. Looked up from germline, CDR1 is MDHEN and CDR2 is SYDVKM.

There are a few counts of this clone. Written as DNA, the CDR3 is TGTGCCAGCAGCTTCAGTGGACAAGGACGCGAGCAGTACTTC. Translating it yields CASSFSGQGREQYF. This sequence joins TRBV7-2 and TRBJ2-7; D perhaps matches TRBD1 (5 bases). The CDR3 covers 14 residues. Looked up from germline, CDR1 is SGHTA and CDR2 is FQGNSA. V was shortened by 3 bases and J by 6 bases, with 15 bases between the two germline ends.

The genes are TRBV9 and TRBJ2-2; 7 bases are shared with TRBD1. The CDR3 totals 15 residues. V gave up 4 bases and J gave up 4 bases; unmatched junction bases: 7. Germline lookup yields CDR1 SGDLS and CDR2 YYNGEE. The CDR3, as DNA: TGTGCCAGCAGCCTACAGGGGATTGGCACCGGGGAGCTGTTTTTT. This codes for CASSLQGIGTGELFF.

V usage is TRBV7-9 and J usage is TRBJ1-4; 8 positions agree with TRBD1. Trimming cost V 5 bases and J 5 bases; bases outside gene matches: 4. The CDR3 extends over 14 amino acids. CDR1 is SEHNR, CDR2 FQNEAQ, per germline (reference sequence). For the CDR3, the DNA is TGTGCCAGCAGCCAACGGACAGGGAATGAAAAACTGTTTTTT. It encodes CASSQRTGNEKLFF.

V usage is TRBV30 and J usage is TRBJ2-3, with a weak D call TRBD1 (5 bases). With 2 bases removed from V and 1 base from J, the gap between germline ends came to 10 bases. Germline assignment: CDR1 GTSNPN and CDR2 SVGIG (reference sequence). CDR3 length: 14 residues. CDR3 loop: CAWSRQGRTDTQYF. CDR3 nucleotide sequence: TGTGCCTGGAGTAGGCAGGGTCGCACAGATACGCAGTATTTT. Filled out from reference TRBV30 and TRBJ2-3, the complete variable domain reads SQTIHQWPATLVQPVGSPLSLECTVEGTSNPNLYWYRQAAGRGLQLLFYSVGIGQISSEVPQNLSASRPQDRQFILSSKKLLLSDSGFYLCAWSRQGRTDTQYFGPGTRLTVL.

The chain recombines TRBV29-1 with TRBJ2-3; unclear D gene. Trimming pared 4 bases from V and 0 bases from J, leaving 14 bases between. CDR1 is SQVTM, CDR2 ANQGSEA, per germline. This CDR3 comprises 15 residues. CDR3 nucleotide sequence: TGCAGCGTTGGAAGGTCGAGCGATAGCACAGATACGCAGTATTTT. Its translation: CSVGRSSDSTDTQYF.

This clone has more than one count but fewer than ten. V and J are TRBV19 and TRBJ1-6; D might be TRBD1 (6 bases). The CDR3 is 15 amino acids. Germline CDR1 is LNHDA and CDR2 is SQIVND (reference sequence). Trimming pared 7 bases from V and 5 bases from J, leaving 15 bases between. The CDR3 protein is CASTIQGNNNSPLHF. In DNA form, the CDR3 reads TGTGCCAGTACCATACAGGGAAACAATAATTCACCCCTCCACTTT.

The J gene is TRBJ1-5, the V gene TRBV11-2, with 9 nucleotides matching TRBD1. CDR1 is SGHAT and CDR2 is FQNNGV in the germline V gene. With V trimmed by 5 bases and J by 7 bases, 12 bases remained unmatched. The CDR3 runs 16 residues. CDR3 coding DNA: TGTGCCAGCAGCACTCGGACAGGGGTGATTGAGCAGCCCCAGCATTTT. Translated: CASSTRTGVIEQPQHF.

This clone has a handful of counts. The chain uses TRBV5-4 and TRBJ2-1; D unclear. Trimming pared 5 bases from V and 4 bases from J, leaving 4 bases between. The CDR3 totals 11 residues. Germline assignment: CDR1 SGHNT and CDR2 YYREEE (reference sequence). The CDR3 reads CASSSYNEQFF. CDR3 nucleotides: TGTGCCAGCAGTAGTTACAATGAGCAGTTCTTC.